This T cell receptor (beta chain) comes out of a study of blood T cells in healthy people across ages. Using a J-beta primer mix together with a sample-barcoded 5' primer, a second PCR was run for about 6 to 12 cycles. Each CDR3 protein is one row after TCRdb ran MiXCR on the 5' RACE reads. The data show 650,000 to 700,000 distinct CDR3 sequences, with about 34% seen just once and approximately 15% held by the top ten. Germline V gene data show CDR1 as SGHRS and CDR2 as YFSETQ. The V segment lost 3 bases and the J segment 0 bases; nucleotides outside the gene matches: 9. The CDR3 consists of 18 residues.

This sequence joins TRBV5-1 and TRBJ2-1; 10 bases line up with TRBD2. This clonotype was sampled from a woman older than 75 in good health. The sample taken for sequencing was blood. The CDR3 DNA follows: TGCGCCAGCAGCTCCAAGGGACTAGCGACGAGCTCCTACAATGAGCAGTTCTTC. This sequence encodes CASSSKGLATSSYNEQFF. Full variable domain (missing parts from reference TRBV5-1 and TRBJ2-1): KAGVTQTPRYLIKTRGQQVTLSCSPISGHRSVSWYQQTPGQGLQFLFEYFSETQRNKGNFPGRFSGRQFSNSRSEMNVSTLELGDSALYLCASSSKGLATSSYNEQFFGPGTRLTVL.